The 9 T cell receptor beta chains in this list originate from one sample, sequenced in a study of cytomegalovirus exposure and HLA in healthy donors. The primer mix had 60 Vbeta and 13 Jbeta primers. TCRdb keeps only in-frame clones here, not all; method: immunoSEQ multiplex PCR. Among 150,000 to 200,000 clones listed, over 80% were seen once. Sequencing was done on a sample of PBMCs. The receptors were gathered from a girl between 5 and 17 years old in good health and CMV-seropositive.

This rearrangement joins TRBV15 to TRBJ1-2; 10 bases align to TRBD1. CDR1 is LNHNV, CDR2 YYDKDF, per germline (reference sequence). The CDR3 extends over 15 amino acids. V shed 3 bases and J 5 bases; nucleotides not matched to a gene: 6. In nucleotides, the CDR3 is TGTGCCACCAGCAGGGGGGACAGGGGCCTTTATGGCTACACCTTC. As protein: CATSRGDRGLYGYTF.

This clone has only a few counts. This rearrangement joins TRBV19 to TRBJ1-1, with TRBD1 matching 10 bases. V gave up 4 bases and J gave up 3 bases; unmatched junction bases: 11. The CDR3 runs to 17 residues. CDR1 and CDR2 from the germline V gene are LNHDA and SQIVND (reference sequence). CDR3 nucleotide sequence: TGTGCCAGTAGTACACGGACAGGGGGTATCGGGGACACTGAAGCTTTCTTT. Translated: CASSTRTGGIGDTEAFF.

The rearrangement joins TRBV5-4 to TRBJ2-5, with 9 bases fitting TRBD1. The CDR3 is 17 amino acids. The V gene end was trimmed by 4 bases and the J gene end by 3 bases; junction bases not matched to a gene: 13. Germline V gene data show CDR1 as SGHNT and CDR2 as YYREEE (reference sequence). CDR3 DNA: TGTGCCAGCAGCCACGTCCCGGGACAGGGTCGGGAAGAGACCCAGTACTTC. It is translated as CASSHVPGQGREETQYF.

The J gene is TRBJ1-1, the V gene TRBV7-9; D may be TRBD1 (6 bases). Germline assignment: CDR1 SEHNR and CDR2 FQNEAQ (reference sequence). Trimming took 3 bases from V and 5 from J, leaving 13 bases between them. The CDR3 runs to 14 residues. CDR3 loop: CASSFGAGETEAFF. The DNA for the CDR3 is TGTGCCAGCAGCTTCGGGGCAGGGGAGACTGAAGCTTTCTTT.

CDR3 protein: CASSLVNSSNTGELFF. CDR3 bases: TGTGCCAGCAGCCTTGTTAATTCCTCGAACACCGGGGAGCTGTTTTTT. The chain joins TRBV6-6 to TRBJ2-2, with no clear D. V lost 6 bases, J lost 0 bases, and 14 bases lay in between. Germline CDR1 and CDR2: MNHNY and SVGAGI (reference sequence). CDR3 length: 16 amino acids.

J is TRBJ2-7 and V is TRBV10-2, with 10 positions matching TRBD1. The CDR3 covers 13 residues. The J segment lost 5 bases and the V segment lost 10 bases, leaving 8 bases of the junction unmatched. The V gene's germline CDR1 is WSHSY and CDR2 SAAADI. The CDR3 DNA is TGCGCCACATCCGGGACAGGGGCGGACGAGCAGTACTTC. This translates into CATSGTGADEQYF.

This clone was observed a single time. This sequence joins TRBV27 and TRBJ1-5; possible D gene TRBD1, 5 bases. Germline V lookup: CDR1 MNHEY, CDR2 SMNVEV (reference sequence). CDR3 length equals 12 residues. V was clipped by 5 bases and J by 8 bases, with 10 bases between them. The DNA of the CDR3 is TGTGCCAGCAGTGTCAGGGTAAAGCCCCAGCATTTT. It yields the protein CASSVRVKPQHF.

V gene TRBV9 combines with J gene TRBJ2-7; 8 positions match TRBD1. CDR3 length equals 15 residues. Germline values: CDR1 SGDLS, CDR2 YYNGEE. The trim removed 0 bases at V and 5 bases at J, leaving 7 bases unmatched. The CDR3 region is CASSVGATGAHEQYF. CDR3 in DNA: TGTGCCAGCAGCGTAGGCGCGACAGGGGCCCACGAGCAGTACTTC.

This clone has only one observation. The chain joins TRBV4-1 to TRBJ2-3; maybe TRBD2 (5 bases). Per germline, CDR1 MGHRA and CDR2 YSYEKL. Trimming removed 0 bases at V and 5 bases at J, with 18 bases between. This CDR3 spans 17 amino acids. The CDR3 reads CASSQEQGGGRGDTQYF. In DNA form, the CDR3 reads TGCGCCAGCAGCCAAGAGCAAGGCGGCGGCCGGGGAGATACGCAGTATTTT.